The entry below gives a single TCR beta chain sequence along with its context. Its antigen specificity is not known. The sample holds no much larger clone one base away, and base qualities are not on file. The data originate from a study of Tregs in tolerant kidney transplant recipients (dated by TCRdb to about 2019). In terms of the full investigation: For bulk CFSE mixed lymphocyte reactions, CFSE-labeled recipient PBMCs were cocultured for six to seven days with irradiated donor PBMCs, after which the cells were stained for CD3/CD4/CD8 and FACS-sorted. The study applied TCRbeta sequencing to find donor-specific regulatory T cells before combined kidney and bone marrow transplantation and then followed those same cells after transplant. TCRbeta repertoire sequencing was used in a few healthy controls to compare several ways of expanding Tregs specific for an allogeneic donor.

Blood from healthy controls was obtained either from healthy volunteers or as purchased buffy coats. Healthy control blood was processed to PBMCs with a Ficoll density gradient and then cryopreserved, whereas patient PBMCs were collected both before and after transplant. For TCRbeta CDR3 sequencing, genomic DNA was extracted from sorted cells using the QIAGEN DNeasy Blood and Tissue Kit. High-throughput TCRbeta CDR3 sequencing, including PCR amplification with bias correction and internal controls, was performed commercially through immunoSEQ. From the authors' description of their analysis: Unique productive TCRbeta sequences were defined by CDR3 nucleotide sequence where primers matched, otherwise by CDR3 amino acid sequence with Vbeta and Jbeta genes. A sequence counted as donor-reactive if, in CFSE-low cells, the sequence had a frequency of at least 0.01% and was expanded at least 5-fold compared with unstimulated cells. Jensen-Shannon divergence calculated on the top 100 TCRbeta sequences ranked by frequency was used to measure repertoire divergence. When a sample had multiple sequencing runs, each run was corrected for sorting error separately and the runs were then pooled. The source is immuneACCESS, and TCRdb retained only in-frame sequences with V and J called. Part of the clones is not carried over; for the studies checked, unresolved V genes explain less than half of this, and the remainder is unexplained. The DNA was the basis for D and trimming; V, J and clone size are from that table. In all, the sample holds 1,400 or so clones, and around 87% of those were seen once. 4.7% of the sample is held by the ten biggest clonotypes.

Study-wide conclusions, independent of this receptor: The study was constrained by small patient numbers, and validation of the findings is required in larger populations and under other immunosuppression protocols. Biological reproducibility was not directly assessed, although technical replication error appeared to be minimal. The most biologically relevant and donor-specific TCRbeta repertoire appeared to be identified by expanding Tregs with activated donor B cells.

The sequenced sample was CD4+ T cells from blood cultured with allogeneic cells. The clonotype originates from a human donor in good health.

The nucleotide sequence is given as TGTGCCAGCAGCGCGGGGACTAGCGGGAGAGTATACGAGCAGTACTTC. Its translation reads: CASSAGTSGRVYEQYF. This chain is built from TRBV9 and TRBJ2-7; 14 central bases correspond to TRBD2. The CDR3 covers 16 residues, taking in both the cysteine and the phenylalanine. Of the read, only the CDR3 DNA is kept; its 48 bases are in frame from base 1. The germline V gene sets CDR1 to SGDLS and CDR2 to YYNGEE. V is cut back by 3 bases and J by 4 bases, with 6 bases in the junction unmatched.